Listed here are 16 T cell receptor beta chains from one sample, sequenced in a study of blood T cell repertoires in COVID-19. Assay used: immunoSEQ multiplex PCR; TCRdb lists only in-frame clones, some missing. The sample shows some 60,000 clones, 80% of them seen only once. Sample: peripheral blood. Source of these receptors: a man aged 60 to 69 with acute or convalescent COVID-19.

The rearrangement joins TRBV5-1 to TRBJ1-4; 9 bases agree with TRBD1. Germline-derived CDR1 and CDR2 are SGHRS and YFSETQ. V was pared by 0 bases and J by 3 bases, with 6 bases of the junction left unmatched. This CDR3 region has 17 residues. CDR3 DNA: TGCGCCAGCAGCTTGGCTGGGACAGGGAGGCCTAATGAAAAACTGTTTTTT. This sequence encodes CASSLAGTGRPNEKLFF.

This chain links TRBV19 with TRBJ2-2; a possible D gene is TRBD1 (6 bases). From germline, CDR1 is LNHDA and CDR2 SQIVND (reference sequence). With 8 bases removed from V and 4 bases from J, the gap between germline ends came to 14 bases. This CDR3 has 14 residues. The CDR3 loop is CASSQGPGTGELFF. As DNA, the CDR3 is TGTGCCAGTTCCCAGGGGCCGGGCACCGGGGAGCTGTTTTTT.

The rearrangement uses TRBV27 and TRBJ2-1; 12 bases agree with TRBD2. The CDR3 runs to 17 residues. Germline V gene data show CDR1 as MNHEY and CDR2 as SMNVEV (reference sequence). V lost 2 bases, J lost 8 bases, and 10 bases stayed unmatched. CDR3 protein: CASSLGPSGGAWHEQFF. The DNA for the CDR3 is TGTGCCAGCAGTTTAGGTCCTAGCGGGGGGGCCTGGCATGAGCAGTTCTTC.

CDR3 protein: CASGSRSSTQYF. Here the CDR3 DNA reads TGTGCCAGCGGCTCTAGATCCTCGACGCAGTATTTT. The chain carries TRBV12-3 or TRBV12-4 and TRBJ2-3, with no clear D. The length of the CDR3 is 12 residues. Trimming left V 8 bases short and J 9 bases short, with 15 bases between.

The chain employs TRBV19 and TRBJ1-1, with D possibly TRBD1 on 5 matching bases. The CDR3 extends over 14 amino acids. The V and J ends lost 6 bases and 1 base respectively, with 12 bases between them. Per germline, CDR1 LNHDA and CDR2 SQIVND (reference sequence). This CDR3 is CASSIRASNTEAFF. For the CDR3, the DNA is TGTGCCAGTAGCATCAGGGCGTCGAACACTGAAGCTTTCTTT.

This sequence joins TRBV2 and TRBJ1-2; 9 bases map to TRBD1. The CDR3 runs 13 residues. Germline trimming cut 6 bases from V and 8 bases from J; bases unmatched to any gene: 7. Germline CDR1 SNHLY, CDR2 FYNNEI. CDR3 region: CASSLGQGIGYTF. The CDR3 bases are TGTGCCAGCAGCCTAGGACAGGGGATAGGCTACACCTTC.

This chain joins TRBV19 and TRBJ2-6; 9 nucleotides agree with TRBD1. J was trimmed by 0 bases and V by 3 bases; bases with no gene match: 6. The CDR3 has 18 amino acids. In germline, CDR1 is LNHDA, CDR2 SQIVND (reference sequence). The CDR3 sequence is CASSMSGTGSSGANVLTF. As DNA, the CDR3 is TGTGCCAGTAGTATGAGCGGGACAGGGAGCTCTGGGGCCAACGTCCTGACTTTC.

In this sample, this clone turned up a few times. The rearrangement uses TRBV6-5 and TRBJ1-4; D may be TRBD1 (5 bases). V lost 8 bases and J lost 7, with 14 bases in between. Germline CDR1 is MNHEY and CDR2 is SVGAGI. The CDR3 length is 13 residues. The CDR3 loop is CASRKGWIEKLFF. The CDR3 DNA is TGTGCCAGCCGCAAGGGGTGGATTGAAAAACTGTTTTTT.

This rearrangement joins TRBV5-5 to TRBJ1-5; weak D call: TRBD1 (5 bases). Germline CDR1 SGHKS, CDR2 YYEKEE (reference sequence). V was trimmed by 2 bases and J by 3 bases, leaving 15 bases between them. The CDR3 runs to 16 residues. Here the CDR3 reads CASSLGLGDYNQPQHF. CDR3 DNA: TGTGCCAGCAGCTTAGGTTTAGGGGATTACAATCAGCCCCAGCATTTT. The full variable domain, completed using reference TRBV5-5 and TRBJ1-5, is DAGVTQSPTHLIKTRGQQVTLRCSPISGHKSVSWYQQVLGQGPQFIFQYYEKEERGRGNFPDRFSARQFPNYSSELNVNALLLGDSALYLCASSLGLGDYNQPQHFGDGTRLSIL.

The gene calls are TRBV5-1 and TRBJ2-2; 7 nucleotides match TRBD1. The V gene's germline CDR1 is SGHRS and CDR2 YFSETQ. V lost 7 bases, J lost 4 bases, and 4 bases stayed unmatched. The CDR3 loop spans 13 amino acids. The CDR3 spells CASGGQLTGELFF. For the CDR3, the DNA is TGCGCCAGCGGGGGACAGCTCACCGGGGAGCTGTTTTTT.

V usage is TRBV29-1 and J usage is TRBJ1-2; perhaps TRBD1 as D (6 bases). Germline loops: CDR1 SQVTM, CDR2 ANQGSEA. The CDR3 is 16 residues long. V was cut by 7 bases and J by 8 bases, with 29 bases left in between. In DNA form, the CDR3 reads TGCAGCGCCGCCCGGGACCGGGGGCGAGAGGGGGGGGGCTACACCTTC. Residues: CSAARDRGREGGGYTF. The variable domain in full, completed from reference TRBV29-1 and TRBJ1-2, reads SAVISQKPSRDICQRGTSLTIQCQVDSQVTMMFWYRQQPGQSLTLIATANQGSEATYESGFVIDKFPISRPNLTFSTLTVSNMSPEDSSIYLCSAARDRGREGGGYTFGSGTRLTVV.

The CDR3 reads CASSPGGPREQYF. In nucleotides, the CDR3 is TGTGCCAGCAGCCCCGGGGGGCCCCGCGAGCAGTACTTC. The V gene is TRBV13, the J gene TRBJ2-7; the D gene is possibly TRBD2 (7 bases). Germline CDR1 and CDR2: PRHDT and FYEKMQ (reference sequence). Trimming took off 5 bases at V and 6 bases at J, with 14 bases between the two ends. The CDR3 sequence is 13 residues long.

The chain employs TRBV9 and TRBJ2-5; TRBD1 aligns across 9 bases. Germline V lookup: CDR1 SGDLS, CDR2 YYNGEE. With 3 bases clipped from V and 1 base from J, the junction kept 1 base outside the gene matches. This CDR3 is built from 14 residues. DNA of the CDR3: TGTGCCAGCAGCGCGGGACAGGGCCAAGAGACCCAGTACTTC. This encodes CASSAGQGQETQYF.

The sample holds one count of this clone. This chain joins TRBV5-6 and TRBJ2-1; D might be TRBD1 (5 bases). The CDR3 length is 14 residues. V was clipped by 4 bases and J by 8 bases, with 16 bases between them. Per germline, CDR1 SGHDT and CDR2 YYEEEE. The CDR3, as DNA: TGTGCCAGCAGCGACACCGCAGGGTCCGATGAGCAGTTCTTC. Its protein is CASSDTAGSDEQFF.

This clone was seen a few times. The chain uses TRBV6-5 and TRBJ1-1; the D is unclear. V was shortened by 2 bases and J by 4 bases, with 14 bases between the two germline ends. CDR1 is MNHEY, CDR2 SVGAGI, per germline. The CDR3 length is 15 residues. This CDR3 is CASSYLQVVVTEAFF. For the CDR3, the DNA is TGTGCCAGCAGTTACCTCCAGGTGGTAGTCACTGAAGCTTTCTTT.

The J gene is TRBJ2-7, the V gene TRBV7-9; 10 bases align to TRBD1. The CDR3 totals 15 residues. The junction had 2 bases not matched to a gene; V was cut back by 0 bases and J by 3 bases. Germline V lookup: CDR1 SEHNR, CDR2 FQNEAQ (reference sequence). CDR3 coding DNA: TGTGCCAGCAGCTTAGCGCGGGACAGGGGCTACGAGCAGTACTTC. Translation: CASSLARDRGYEQYF.